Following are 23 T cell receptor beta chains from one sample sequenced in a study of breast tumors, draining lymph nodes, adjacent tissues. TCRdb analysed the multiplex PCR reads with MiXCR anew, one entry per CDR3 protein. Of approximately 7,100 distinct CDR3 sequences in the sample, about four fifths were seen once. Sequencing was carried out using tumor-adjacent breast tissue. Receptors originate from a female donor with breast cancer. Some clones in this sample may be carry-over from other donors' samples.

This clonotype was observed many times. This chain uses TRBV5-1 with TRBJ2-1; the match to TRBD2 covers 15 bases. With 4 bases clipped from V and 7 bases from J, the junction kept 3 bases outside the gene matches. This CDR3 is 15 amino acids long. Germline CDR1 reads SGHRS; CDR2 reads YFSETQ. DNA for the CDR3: TGCGCCAGCAGCAGGACTAGCGGGAGGGTTAATGAGCAGTTCTTC. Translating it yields CASSRTSGRVNEQFF.

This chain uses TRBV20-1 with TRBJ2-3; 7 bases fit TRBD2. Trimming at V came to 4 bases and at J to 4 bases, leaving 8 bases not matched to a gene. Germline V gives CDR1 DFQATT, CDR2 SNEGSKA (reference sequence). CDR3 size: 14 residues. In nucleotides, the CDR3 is TGCAGTGCTAATCCTCCCGGACTAGCAGATACGCAGTATTTT. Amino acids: CSANPPGLADTQYF.

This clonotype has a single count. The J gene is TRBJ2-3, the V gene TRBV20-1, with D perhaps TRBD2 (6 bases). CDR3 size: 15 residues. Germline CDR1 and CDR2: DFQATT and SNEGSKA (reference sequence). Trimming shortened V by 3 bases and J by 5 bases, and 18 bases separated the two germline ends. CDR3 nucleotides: TGCAGTGCTAGTCTTGGCAGCGGGCGGGTAGATACGCAGTATTTT. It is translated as CSASLGSGRVDTQYF.

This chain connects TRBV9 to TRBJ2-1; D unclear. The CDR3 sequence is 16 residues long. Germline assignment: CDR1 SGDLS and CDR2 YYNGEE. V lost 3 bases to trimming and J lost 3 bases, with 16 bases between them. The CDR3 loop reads CASSGSLAALYNEQFF. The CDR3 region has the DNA TGTGCCAGCAGCGGCTCTCTGGCGGCGCTCTACAATGAGCAGTTCTTC. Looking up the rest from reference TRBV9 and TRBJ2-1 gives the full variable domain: DSGVTQTPKHLITATGQRVTLRCSPRSGDLSVYWYQQSLDQGLQFLIQYYNGEERAKGNILERFSAQQFPDLHSELNLSSLELGDSALYFCASSGSLAALYNEQFFGPGTRLTVL.

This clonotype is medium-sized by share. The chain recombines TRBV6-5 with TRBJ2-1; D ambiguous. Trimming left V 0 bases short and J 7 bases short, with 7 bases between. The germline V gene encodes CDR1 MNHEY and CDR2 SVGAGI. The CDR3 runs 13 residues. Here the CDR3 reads CASSYSSGNEQFF. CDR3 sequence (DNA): TGTGCCAGCAGTTACTCGTCAGGAAATGAGCAGTTCTTC.

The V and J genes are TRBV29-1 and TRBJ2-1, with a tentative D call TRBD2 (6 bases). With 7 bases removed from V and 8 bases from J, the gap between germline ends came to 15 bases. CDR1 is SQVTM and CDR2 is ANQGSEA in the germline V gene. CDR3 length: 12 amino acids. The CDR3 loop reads CSADGAGYEQFF. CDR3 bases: TGCAGCGCCGACGGGGCGGGGTATGAGCAGTTCTTC.

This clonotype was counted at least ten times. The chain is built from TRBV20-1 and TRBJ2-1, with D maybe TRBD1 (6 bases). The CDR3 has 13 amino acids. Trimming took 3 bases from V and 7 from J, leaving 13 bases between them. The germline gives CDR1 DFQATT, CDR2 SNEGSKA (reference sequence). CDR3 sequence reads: CSARDLQGNEQFF. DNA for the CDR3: TGCAGTGCTAGGGACCTCCAGGGGAATGAGCAGTTCTTC.

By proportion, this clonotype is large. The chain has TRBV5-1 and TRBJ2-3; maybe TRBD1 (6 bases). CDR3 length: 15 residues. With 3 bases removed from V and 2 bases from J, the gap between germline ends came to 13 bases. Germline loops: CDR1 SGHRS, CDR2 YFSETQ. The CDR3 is CASSSRGSVTDTQYF. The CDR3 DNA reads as TGCGCCAGCAGCTCAAGGGGGTCCGTCACAGATACGCAGTATTTT.

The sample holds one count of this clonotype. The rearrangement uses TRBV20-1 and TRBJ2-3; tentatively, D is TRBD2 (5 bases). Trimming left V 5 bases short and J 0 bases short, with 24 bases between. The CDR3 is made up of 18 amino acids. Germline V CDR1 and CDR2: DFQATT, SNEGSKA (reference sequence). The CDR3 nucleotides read TGCAGTGCTCCAACGTCCTTCGGGGTCGGCGGGAGCACAGATACGCAGTATTTT. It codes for CSAPTSFGVGGSTDTQYF.

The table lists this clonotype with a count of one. CDR3 nucleotides: TGTGCCAGATCTAGCGAGGGCTACGAGCAGTACTTC. This encodes CARSSEGYEQYF. The rearrangement links TRBV2 to TRBJ2-7; tentatively, D is TRBD2 (6 bases). Germline CDR1 is SNHLY and CDR2 is FYNNEI. V was pared by 9 bases and J by 3 bases, with 12 bases between. The CDR3 extends over 12 amino acids.

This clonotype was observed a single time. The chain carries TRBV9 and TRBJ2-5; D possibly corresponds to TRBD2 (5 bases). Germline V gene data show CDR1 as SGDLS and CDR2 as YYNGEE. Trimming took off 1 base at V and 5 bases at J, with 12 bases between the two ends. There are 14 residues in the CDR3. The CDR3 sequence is CASSVRDIAETQYF. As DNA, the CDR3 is TGTGCCAGCAGCGTAAGGGATATAGCGGAGACCCAGTACTTC.

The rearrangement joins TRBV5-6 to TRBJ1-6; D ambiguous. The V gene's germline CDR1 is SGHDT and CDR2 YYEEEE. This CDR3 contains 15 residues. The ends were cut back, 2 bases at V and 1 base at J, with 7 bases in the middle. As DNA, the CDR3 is TGTGCCAGCAGCTTAGGAGGGTCCTATAATTCACCCCTCCACTTT. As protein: CASSLGGSYNSPLHF.

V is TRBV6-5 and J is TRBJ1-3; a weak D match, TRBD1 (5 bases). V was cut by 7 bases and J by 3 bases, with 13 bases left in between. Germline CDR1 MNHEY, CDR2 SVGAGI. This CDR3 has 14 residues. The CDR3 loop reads CASTEGRVGNTIYF. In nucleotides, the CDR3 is TGTGCCAGCACCGAGGGCAGGGTTGGAAACACCATATATTTT.

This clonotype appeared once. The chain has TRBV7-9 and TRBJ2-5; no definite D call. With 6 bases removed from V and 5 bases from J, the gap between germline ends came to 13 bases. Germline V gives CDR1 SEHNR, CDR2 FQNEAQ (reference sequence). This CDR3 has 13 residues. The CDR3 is CASSETGRETQYF. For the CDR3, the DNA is TGTGCCAGCAGTGAAACCGGACGGGAGACCCAGTACTTC.

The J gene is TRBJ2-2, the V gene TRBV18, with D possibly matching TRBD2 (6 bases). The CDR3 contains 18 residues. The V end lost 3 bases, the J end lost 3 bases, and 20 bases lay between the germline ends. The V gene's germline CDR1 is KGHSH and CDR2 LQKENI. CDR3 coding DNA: TGTGCCAGCTCACCCCCCCTTTTTGGGGGGTCTCACACCGGGGAGCTGTTTTTT. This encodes CASSPPLFGGSHTGELFF.

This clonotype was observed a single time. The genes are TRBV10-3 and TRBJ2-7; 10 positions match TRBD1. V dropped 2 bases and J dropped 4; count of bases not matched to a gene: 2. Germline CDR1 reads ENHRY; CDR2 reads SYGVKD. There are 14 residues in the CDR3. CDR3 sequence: CAISERQGAYEQYF. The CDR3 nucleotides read TGTGCCATCAGTGAGAGACAGGGGGCATACGAGCAGTACTTC.

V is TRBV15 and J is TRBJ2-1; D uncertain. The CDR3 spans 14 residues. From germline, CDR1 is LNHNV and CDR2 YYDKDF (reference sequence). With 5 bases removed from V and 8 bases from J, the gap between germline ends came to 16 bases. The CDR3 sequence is CATSVRPFGYEQFF. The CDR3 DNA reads TGTGCCACCAGCGTGCGTCCATTCGGGTATGAGCAGTTCTTC.

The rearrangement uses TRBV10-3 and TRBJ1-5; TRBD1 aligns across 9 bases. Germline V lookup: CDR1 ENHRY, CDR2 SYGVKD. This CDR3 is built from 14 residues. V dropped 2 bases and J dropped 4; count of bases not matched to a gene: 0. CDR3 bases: TGTGCCATCAGTGAGGGACAGGGGAATCAGCCCCAGCATTTT. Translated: CAISEGQGNQPQHF.

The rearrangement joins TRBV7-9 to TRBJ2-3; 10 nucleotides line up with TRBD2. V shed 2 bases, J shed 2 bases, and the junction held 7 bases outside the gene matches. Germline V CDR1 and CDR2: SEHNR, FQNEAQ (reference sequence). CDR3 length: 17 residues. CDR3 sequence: CASSLRAGTSVTDTQYF. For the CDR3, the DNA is TGTGCCAGCAGCTTACGGGCGGGGACTAGCGTCACAGATACGCAGTATTTT. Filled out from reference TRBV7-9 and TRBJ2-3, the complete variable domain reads DTGVSQNPRHKITKRGQNVTFRCDPISEHNRLYWYRQTLGQGPEFLTYFQNEAQLEKSRLLSDRFSAERPKGSFSTLEIQRTEQGDSAMYLCASSLRAGTSVTDTQYFGPGTRLTVL.

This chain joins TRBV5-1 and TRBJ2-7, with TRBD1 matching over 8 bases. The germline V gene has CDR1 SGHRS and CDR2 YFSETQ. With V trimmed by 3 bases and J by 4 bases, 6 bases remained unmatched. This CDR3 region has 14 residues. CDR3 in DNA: TGCGCCAGCAGCTCCGGGACAGGAACTTACGAGCAGTACTTC. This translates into CASSSGTGTYEQYF. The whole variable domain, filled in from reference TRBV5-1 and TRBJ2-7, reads KAGVTQTPRYLIKTRGQQVTLSCSPISGHRSVSWYQQTPGQGLQFLFEYFSETQRNKGNFPGRFSGRQFSNSRSEMNVSTLELGDSALYLCASSSGTGTYEQYFGPGTRLTVT.

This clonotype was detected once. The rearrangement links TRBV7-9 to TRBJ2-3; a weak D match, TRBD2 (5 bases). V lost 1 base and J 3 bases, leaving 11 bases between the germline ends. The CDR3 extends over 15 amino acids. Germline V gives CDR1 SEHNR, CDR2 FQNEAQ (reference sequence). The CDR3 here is CASSLESGRTDTQYF. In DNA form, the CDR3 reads TGTGCCAGCAGCTTAGAATCGGGAAGGACAGATACGCAGTATTTT.

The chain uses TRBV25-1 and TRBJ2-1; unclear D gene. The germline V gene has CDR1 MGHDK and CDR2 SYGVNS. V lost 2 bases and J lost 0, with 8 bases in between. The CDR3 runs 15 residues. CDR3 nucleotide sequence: TGTGCCAGCAGTGAAATAGGCAGCTCCTACAATGAGCAGTTCTTC. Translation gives CASSEIGSSYNEQFF.

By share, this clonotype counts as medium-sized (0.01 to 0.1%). DNA for the CDR3: TGCAGTGCTAGAGTGGAGCGGGGGCATACAGATACGCAGTATTTT. It encodes CSARVERGHTDTQYF. The rearrangement uses TRBV20-1 and TRBJ2-3; 8 bases are shared with TRBD2. This CDR3 contains 15 residues. V lost 1 base to trimming and J lost 3 bases; unmatched junction nucleotides: 6. The germline gives CDR1 DFQATT, CDR2 SNEGSKA (reference sequence).